A selection of T cell receptor beta chains follows, all from one sample in a study of cytomegalovirus exposure and HLA in healthy donors. The data were produced by immunoSEQ multiplex PCR, yet TCRdb's version contains in-frame clones alone and is incomplete. The data include 35,000 to 45,000 clones; the top ten clones carry around 6.2%. Sequencing used PBMCs. The receptors were gathered from a man in his thirties or forties in good health and CMV-seronegative. The conserved cysteine and the conserved F or W are not part of the CDR3 here. Each record gives: J gene, V gene, CDR3 protein.

TRBJ1-6	TRBV5-1	ASSQDTQRGQGLPLH
TRBJ1-6	TRBV7-9	ASSGGYSPLH
TRBJ2-5	TRBV29-1	SVAKETQY
TRBJ2-1	TRBV4-2	ASSQGPGALAGGFEQF
TRBJ1-1	TRBV2	ASSSLMNTEAF
TRBJ2-7	TRBV6-5	ASISGTSYEQY
TRBJ1-1	TRBV5-4	ASSPRTGGNTEAF
TRBJ2-5	TRBV5-1	ASSLGQSETQY
TRBJ2-1	TRBV7-6	ASSLSSSYNEQF
TRBJ1-5	TRBV11-2	ASSSTDSQPQH
TRBJ1-2	TRBV27	ASSARGMGQGYT
.	TRBV5-1	ASSLRDRDYEQY
TRBJ2-7	TRBV4-1	ASSQARDRVYEQY
TRBJ2-1	TRBV7-9	ASTAGRDNEQF
TRBJ2-7	TRBV5-1	ASSPDRDEQY
TRBJ2-3	TRBV28	ASSRLAGVADTQY
TRBJ2-7	TRBV9	ASSARDSYEQY
TRBJ2-5	TRBV18	ASSPLGQGGETQY
TRBJ2-1	TRBV30	ACLAGGPVNEQF
TRBJ2-7	TRBV11-3	ASSLDSGEHEQY
TRBJ1-1	TRBV7-8	ASSLLRQGKTEAF
TRBJ2-7	TRBV2	ASRDSHSYEQY
.	TRBV6-5	ASSYWAQVGGNTIY
TRBJ2-5	TRBV30	AWSPPRVSSGEQETQY
TRBJ1-1	TRBV19	ASSIFGQGAVTEAF
TRBJ2-1	TRBV13	ASSSRAMSSDNEQF
TRBJ2-7	TRBV7-9	ASSLFGGRDEQY
TRBJ1-5	TRBV19	ASTRPLVGGDQPRH
TRBJ1-1	TRBV9	ASSGAPSGHKNTEAF
TRBJ2-3	TRBV6-1	ASSEEGSPY
TRBJ2-2	TRBV18	ASSPLRGNTGELF
TRBJ2-5	TRBV5-4	ASSSGTSGRGVETQY
TRBJ2-7	TRBV19	ASSSSREGVEQY
TRBJ2-2	TRBV4-1	ASSQDLLGLTSIRGGELF
TRBJ1-6	TRBV18	ASSPDGQYNSPLH
TRBJ2-7	TRBV6-4	ASKVSSYEQY
TRBJ2-7	TRBV6-5	ASSYVGTGPYEQY
TRBJ2-2	TRBV18	ASSPLTGNTGELF
TRBJ2-1	TRBV7-8	ASSSSIAGGTNNEQF
TRBJ1-1	TRBV7-9	ASSRKGTGGENTEAF
TRBJ1-6	TRBV4-3	ASSQDPGIRVGSPLH